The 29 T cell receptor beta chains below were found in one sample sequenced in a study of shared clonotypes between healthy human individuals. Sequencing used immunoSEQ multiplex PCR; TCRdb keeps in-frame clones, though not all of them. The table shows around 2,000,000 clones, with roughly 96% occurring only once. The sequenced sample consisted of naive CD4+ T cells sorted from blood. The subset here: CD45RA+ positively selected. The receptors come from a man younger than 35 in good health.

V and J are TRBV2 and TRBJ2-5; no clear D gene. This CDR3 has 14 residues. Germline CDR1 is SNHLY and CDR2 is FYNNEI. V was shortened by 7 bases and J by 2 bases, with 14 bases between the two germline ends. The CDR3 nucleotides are TGTGCCAGCATTCAGGAATTCGGGCAAGAGACCCAGTACTTC. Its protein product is CASIQEFGQETQYF.

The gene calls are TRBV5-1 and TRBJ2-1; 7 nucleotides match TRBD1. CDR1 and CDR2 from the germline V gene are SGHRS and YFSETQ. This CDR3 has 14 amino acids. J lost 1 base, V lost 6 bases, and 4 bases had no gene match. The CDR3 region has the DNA TGCGCCAGCACCTGGGGACAGTCCTACAATGAGCAGTTCTTC. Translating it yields CASTWGQSYNEQFF.

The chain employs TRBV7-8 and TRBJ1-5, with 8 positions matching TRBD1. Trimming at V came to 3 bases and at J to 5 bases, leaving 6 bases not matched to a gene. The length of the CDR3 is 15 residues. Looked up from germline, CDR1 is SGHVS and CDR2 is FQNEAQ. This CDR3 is CASSFPGGTDQPQHF. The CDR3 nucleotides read TGTGCCAGCAGCTTTCCAGGGGGCACGGATCAGCCCCAGCATTTT.

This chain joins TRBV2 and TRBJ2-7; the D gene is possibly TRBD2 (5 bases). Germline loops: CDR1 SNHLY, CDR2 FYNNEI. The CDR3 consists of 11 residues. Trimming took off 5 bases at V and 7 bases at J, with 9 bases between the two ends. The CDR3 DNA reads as TGTGCCAGCAGTCTCCGGGATGAGCAGTACTTC. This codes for CASSLRDEQYF.

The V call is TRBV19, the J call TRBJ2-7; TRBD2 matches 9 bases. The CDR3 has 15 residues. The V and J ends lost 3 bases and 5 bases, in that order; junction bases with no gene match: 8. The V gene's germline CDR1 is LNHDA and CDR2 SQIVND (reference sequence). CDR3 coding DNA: TGTGCCAGTAGTATTATCAGCGGGGGGCTCAACGAGCAGTACTTC. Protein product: CASSIISGGLNEQYF.

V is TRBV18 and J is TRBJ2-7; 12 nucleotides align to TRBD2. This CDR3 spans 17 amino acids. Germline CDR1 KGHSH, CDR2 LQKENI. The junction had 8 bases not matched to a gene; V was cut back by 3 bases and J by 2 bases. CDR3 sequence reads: CASSPGLAGRATYEQYF. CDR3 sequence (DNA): TGTGCCAGCTCACCCGGACTAGCGGGACGAGCCACCTACGAGCAGTACTTC.

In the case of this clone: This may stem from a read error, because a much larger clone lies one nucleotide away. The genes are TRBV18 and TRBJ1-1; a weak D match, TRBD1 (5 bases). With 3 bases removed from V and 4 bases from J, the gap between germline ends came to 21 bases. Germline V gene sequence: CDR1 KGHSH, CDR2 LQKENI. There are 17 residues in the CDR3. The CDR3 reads CASSPFGSGWGGTEAFF. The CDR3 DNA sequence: TGTGCCAGCTCACCGTTCGGTTCAGGGTGGGGAGGCACTGAAGCTTTCTTT. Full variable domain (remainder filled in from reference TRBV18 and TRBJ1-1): NAGVMQNPRHLVRRRGQEARLRCSPMKGHSHVYWYRQLPEEGLKFMVYLQKENIIDESGMPKERFSAEFPKEGPSILRIQQVVRGDSAAYFCASSPFGSGWGGTEAFFGQGTRLTVV.

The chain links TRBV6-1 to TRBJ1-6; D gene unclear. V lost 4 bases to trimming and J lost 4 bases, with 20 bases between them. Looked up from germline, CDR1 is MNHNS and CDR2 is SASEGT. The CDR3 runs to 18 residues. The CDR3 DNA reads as TGTGCCAGCAGTGGAGGTGGGAGAATCCCTGGTTATAATTCACCCCTCCACTTT. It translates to CASSGGGRIPGYNSPLHF.

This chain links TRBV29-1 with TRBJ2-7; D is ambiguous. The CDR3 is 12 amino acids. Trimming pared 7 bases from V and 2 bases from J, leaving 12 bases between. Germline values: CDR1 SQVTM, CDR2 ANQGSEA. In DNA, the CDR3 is TGCAGCGCAACGGACGGAACCTACGAGCAGTACTTC. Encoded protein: CSATDGTYEQYF.

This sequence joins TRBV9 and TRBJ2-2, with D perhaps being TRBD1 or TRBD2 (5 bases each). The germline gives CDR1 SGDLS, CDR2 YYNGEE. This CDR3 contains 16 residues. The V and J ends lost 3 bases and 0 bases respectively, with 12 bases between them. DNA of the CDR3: TGTGCCAGCAGCGAGAGGGGTGACTCGAACACCGGGGAGCTGTTTTTT. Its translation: CASSERGDSNTGELFF.

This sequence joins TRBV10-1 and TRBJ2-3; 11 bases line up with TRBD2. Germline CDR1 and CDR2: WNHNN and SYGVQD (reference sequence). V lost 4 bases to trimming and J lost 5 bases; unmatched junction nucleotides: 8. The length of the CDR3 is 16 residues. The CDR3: CASSVSSGRIIDTQYF. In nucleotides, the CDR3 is TGCGCCAGCAGTGTTTCTAGCGGGAGGATAATAGATACGCAGTATTTT.

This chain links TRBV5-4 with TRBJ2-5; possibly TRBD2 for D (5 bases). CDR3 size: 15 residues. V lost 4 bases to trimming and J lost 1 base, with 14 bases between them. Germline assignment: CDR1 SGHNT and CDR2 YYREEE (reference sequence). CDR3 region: CASSPGAGSQETQYF. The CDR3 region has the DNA TGTGCCAGCAGCCCGGGCGCGGGTAGCCAAGAGACCCAGTACTTC.

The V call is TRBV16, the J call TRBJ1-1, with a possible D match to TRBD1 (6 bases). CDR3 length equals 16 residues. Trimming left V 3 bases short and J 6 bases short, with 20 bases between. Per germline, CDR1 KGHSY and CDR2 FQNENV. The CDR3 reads CASSQGGQSRLAEAFF. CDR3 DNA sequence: TGTGCCAGCAGCCAGGGAGGACAGAGTCGTCTGGCTGAAGCTTTCTTT. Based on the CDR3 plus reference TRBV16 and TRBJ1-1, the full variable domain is GEEVAQTPKHLVRGEGQKAKLYCAPIKGHSYVFWYQQVLKNEFKFLISFQNENVFDETGMPKERFSAKCLPNSPCSLEIQATKLEDSAVYFCASSQGGQSRLAEAFFGQGTRLTVV.

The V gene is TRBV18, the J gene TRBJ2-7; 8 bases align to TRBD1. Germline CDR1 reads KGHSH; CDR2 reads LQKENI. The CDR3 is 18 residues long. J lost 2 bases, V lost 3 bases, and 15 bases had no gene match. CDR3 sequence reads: CASSPYGPGTGPPYEQYF. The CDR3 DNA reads TGTGCCAGCTCACCGTACGGTCCCGGGACAGGTCCTCCCTACGAGCAGTACTTC.

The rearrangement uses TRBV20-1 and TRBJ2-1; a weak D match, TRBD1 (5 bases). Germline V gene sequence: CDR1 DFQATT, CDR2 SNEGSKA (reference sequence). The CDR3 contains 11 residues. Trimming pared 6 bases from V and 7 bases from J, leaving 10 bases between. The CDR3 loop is CSAGQGNEQFF. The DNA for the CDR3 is TGCAGTGCAGGCCAGGGAAATGAGCAGTTCTTC.

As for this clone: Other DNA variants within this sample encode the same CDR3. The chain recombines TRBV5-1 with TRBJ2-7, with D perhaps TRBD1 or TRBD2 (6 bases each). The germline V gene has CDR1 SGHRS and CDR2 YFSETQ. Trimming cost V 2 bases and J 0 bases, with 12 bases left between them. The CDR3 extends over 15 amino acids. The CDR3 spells CASSLGGLSSYEQYF. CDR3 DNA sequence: TGCGCCAGCAGCTTAGGGGGGCTTAGCTCCTACGAGCAGTACTTC. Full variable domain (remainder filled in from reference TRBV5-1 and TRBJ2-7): KAGVTQTPRYLIKTRGQQVTLSCSPISGHRSVSWYQQTPGQGLQFLFEYFSETQRNKGNFPGRFSGRQFSNSRSEMNVSTLELGDSALYLCASSLGGLSSYEQYFGPGTRLTVT.

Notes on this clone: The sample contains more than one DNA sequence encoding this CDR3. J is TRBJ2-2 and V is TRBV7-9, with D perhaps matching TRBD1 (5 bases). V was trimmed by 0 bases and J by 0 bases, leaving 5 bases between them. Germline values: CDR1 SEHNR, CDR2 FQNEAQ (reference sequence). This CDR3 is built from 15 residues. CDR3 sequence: CASSLAGANTGELFF. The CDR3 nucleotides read TGTGCCAGCAGCTTAGCAGGGGCGAACACCGGGGAGCTGTTTTTT.

CDR3 coding DNA: TGTGCCAGCAGCTTAGATGGCGAGGCCTACGAGCAGTACTTC. It yields the protein CASSLDGEAYEQYF. The chain couples TRBV11-2 to TRBJ2-7; D gene ambiguous. The germline CDR1 and CDR2 sequences are SGHAT and FQNNGV. This CDR3 region has 14 residues. Deletions cut 0 bases from V and 2 bases from J, with 8 bases between.

The CDR3: CASSPSDHPSTDTQYF. DNA for the CDR3: TGTGCCAGCAGCCCCAGTGATCACCCAAGCACAGATACGCAGTATTTT. The V call is TRBV11-1, the J call TRBJ2-3; D is unclear. Germline V gene lookup returns CDR1 SGHAT and CDR2 FQDESV (reference sequence). CDR3 size: 16 residues. Trimming left V 5 bases short and J 0 bases short, with 15 bases between.

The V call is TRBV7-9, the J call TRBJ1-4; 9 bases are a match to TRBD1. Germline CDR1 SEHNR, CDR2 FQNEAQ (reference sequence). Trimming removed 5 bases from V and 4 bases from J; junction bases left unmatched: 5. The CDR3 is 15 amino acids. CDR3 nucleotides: TGTGCCAGCAGCCAAAGGACAGGGGTTAATGAAAAACTGTTTTTT. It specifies CASSQRTGVNEKLFF.

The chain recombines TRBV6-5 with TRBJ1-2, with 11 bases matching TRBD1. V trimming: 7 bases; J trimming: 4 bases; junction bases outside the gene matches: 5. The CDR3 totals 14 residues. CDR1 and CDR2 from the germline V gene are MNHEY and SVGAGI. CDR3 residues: CASKWTGGTYGYTF. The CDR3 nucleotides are TGTGCCAGCAAGTGGACAGGGGGCACCTATGGCTACACCTTC.

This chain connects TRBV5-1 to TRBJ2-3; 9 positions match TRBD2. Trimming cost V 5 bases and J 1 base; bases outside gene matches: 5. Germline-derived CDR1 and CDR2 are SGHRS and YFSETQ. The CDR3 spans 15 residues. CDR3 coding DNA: TGCGCCAGCAGGCAACGACTAGCGGGCACAGATACGCAGTATTTT. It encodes CASRQRLAGTDTQYF. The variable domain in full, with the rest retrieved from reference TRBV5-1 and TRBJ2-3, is KAGVTQTPRYLIKTRGQQVTLSCSPISGHRSVSWYQQTPGQGLQFLFEYFSETQRNKGNFPGRFSGRQFSNSRSEMNVSTLELGDSALYLCASRQRLAGTDTQYFGPGTRLTVL.

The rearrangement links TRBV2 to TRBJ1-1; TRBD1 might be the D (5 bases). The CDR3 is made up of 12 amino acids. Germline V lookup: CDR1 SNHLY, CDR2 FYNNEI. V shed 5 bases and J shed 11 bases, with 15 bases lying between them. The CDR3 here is CASSQGVGRAFF. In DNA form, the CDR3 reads TGTGCCAGCAGTCAAGGGGTGGGGAGGGCTTTCTTT.

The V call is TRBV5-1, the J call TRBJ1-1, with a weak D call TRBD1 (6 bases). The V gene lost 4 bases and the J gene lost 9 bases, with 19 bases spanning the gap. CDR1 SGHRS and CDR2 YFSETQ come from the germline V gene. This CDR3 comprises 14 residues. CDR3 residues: CASSPGSQGTQAFF. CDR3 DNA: TGCGCCAGCAGCCCGGGATCACAGGGAACCCAAGCTTTCTTT.

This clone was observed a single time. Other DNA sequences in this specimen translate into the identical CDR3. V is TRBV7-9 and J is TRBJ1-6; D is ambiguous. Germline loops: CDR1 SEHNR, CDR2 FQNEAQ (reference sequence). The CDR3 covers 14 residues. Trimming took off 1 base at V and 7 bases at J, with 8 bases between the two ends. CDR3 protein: CASSLVGFNSPLHF. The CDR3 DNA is TGTGCCAGCAGCTTAGTGGGTTTCAATTCACCCCTCCACTTT.

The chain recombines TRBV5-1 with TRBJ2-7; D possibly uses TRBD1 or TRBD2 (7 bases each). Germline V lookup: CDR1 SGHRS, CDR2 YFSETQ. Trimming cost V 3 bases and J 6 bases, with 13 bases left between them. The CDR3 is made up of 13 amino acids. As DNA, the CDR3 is TGCGCCAGCAGCTCAACAGGGGAGGGCGAGCAGTACTTC. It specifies CASSSTGEGEQYF.

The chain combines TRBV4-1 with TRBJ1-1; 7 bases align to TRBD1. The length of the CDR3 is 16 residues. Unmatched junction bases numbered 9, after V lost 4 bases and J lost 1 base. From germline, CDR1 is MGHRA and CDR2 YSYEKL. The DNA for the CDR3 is TGCGCCAGCAGCCTCCTCAGGAGGGGGCGGAACACTGAAGCTTTCTTT. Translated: CASSLLRRGRNTEAFF.

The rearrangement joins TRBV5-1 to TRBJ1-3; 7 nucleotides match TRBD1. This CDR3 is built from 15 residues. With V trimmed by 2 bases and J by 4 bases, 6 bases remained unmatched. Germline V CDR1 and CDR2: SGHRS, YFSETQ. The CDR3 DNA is TGCGCCAGCAGCTTTTCAACAGGGGACGGAAACACCATATATTTT. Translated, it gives CASSFSTGDGNTIYF.

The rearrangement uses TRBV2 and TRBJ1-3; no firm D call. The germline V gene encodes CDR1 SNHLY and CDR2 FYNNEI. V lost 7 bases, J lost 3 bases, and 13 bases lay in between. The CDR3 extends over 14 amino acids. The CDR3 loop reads CASNDRALGNTIYF. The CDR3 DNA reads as TGTGCCAGCAATGATAGGGCACTTGGAAACACCATATATTTT.